There are a few counts of the clone carrying this T cell receptor (beta chain). Its antigen is unknown. MiXCR, run by TCRdb on the reads, gives a single entry per CDR3 protein. The table records 310,000 or so distinct CDR3 sequences, about a sixth of them present only once. This record comes from a study of T cell repertoires in cytomegalovirus infection. Study details: Public signatures in TCR beta pointed to CMV infection and matching HLA type.

V was pared by 10 bases and J by 6 bases, with 13 bases of the junction left unmatched. This CDR3 has 16 residues. Germline V CDR1 and CDR2: ENHRY, SYGVKD. Points from the study as a whole: The study found HLA-C-restricted CMV-specific TCR beta clonotypes dominating the ex vivo response. Carriers of CMV plus the relevant HLA were identified by cumulative public TCR beta family frequency.

Sequenced: PBMCs. This sequence originates from a human donor in good health (CMV status not recorded). Some clones in this sample may be carry-over from other donors' samples. The rearrangement links TRBV10-3 to TRBJ1-6; 9 bases map to TRBD1. This CDR3 reads CATSRDGTGLNSPLHF. The CDR3 DNA reads TGTGCCACCTCACGAGACGGGACAGGGCTTAATTCACCCCTCCACTTT.